Listed below are T cell receptor beta chains from one sample, sequenced in a study of immune evolution from preneoplasia to lung adenocarcinoma. Here immunoSEQ multiplex PCR was the method, and the copy in TCRdb shows in-frame clones only, minus some. The profile shows more than 4,000 clones, about four fifths of them singletons. Sequencing input: FFPE normal lung tissue adjacent to the tumor. Source of these receptors: a person aged 50 to 70 with lung adenocarcinoma. CDR3s include the opening cysteine and the closing phenylalanine or tryptophan. Fields, in order: V gene, D gene, clone size, J gene, CDR3 protein, CDR3 DNA. D genes are given only for firm matches. Rows may omit the clone size; those that give it use once, few, many or a size class.

TRBV29-1	.	.	TRBJ2-5	CSVQGGELQETQYF	TGCAGCGTACAGGGCGGCGAGCTCCAAGAGACCCAGTACTTC
TRBV6-5	TRBD2	.	TRBJ2-7	CASSQSEGGHEQYF	TGTGCCAGCAGCCAATCGGAGGGAGGGCACGAGCAGTACTTC
TRBV28	TRBD1	.	TRBJ2-7	CASSLLRQGAGGGPRYEQYF	TGTGCCAGCAGTCTCCTCCGACAGGGGGCTGGGGGAGGGCCTCGCTACGAGCAGTACTTC
TRBV27	.	few	TRBJ2-1	CASSSPIYNEQFF	TGTGCCAGCAGTTCCCCGATCTACAATGAGCAGTTCTTC
TRBV13	TRBD2	.	TRBJ2-3	CASSSLEGPGLAGVESTDTQYF	TGTGCCAGCAGCTCACTGGAGGGCCCGGGACTAGCGGGAGTTGAGAGCACAGATACGCAGTATTTT
TRBV28	TRBD1	.	TRBJ2-5	CASSLGGTRQETQYF	TGTGCCAGCAGTCTAGGGGGCACTCGCCAAGAGACCCAGTACTTC
TRBV4-1	TRBD1	.	TRBJ1-1	CASSPEDPRTGRTEAFF	TGCGCCAGCAGCCCGGAAGATCCGAGGACAGGGCGGACTGAAGCTTTCTTT
TRBV30	.	.	TRBJ2-1	CAWSVTSTEQFF	TGTGCCTGGAGTGTTACCAGCACTGAGCAGTTCTTC
TRBV4-1	.	.	TRBJ2-4	CASSTGGGRTKNIQYF	TGCGCCAGCAGCACAGGTGGGGGGCGAACCAAAAACATTCAGTACTTC
TRBV2	.	.	TRBJ1-4	CASRPNKGSTNEKLFF	TGTGCCAGCAGGCCCAACAAGGGTTCAACTAATGAAAAACTGTTTTTT
TRBV7-6	TRBD1	.	TRBJ1-1	CASSPQGVSSEAFF	TGTGCCAGCAGCCCACAGGGGGTCTCATCTGAAGCTTTCTTT
TRBV5-1	TRBD2	.	TRBJ2-7	CASSLTGGTSGIYEQYF	TGCGCCAGCAGCTTGACAGGGGGGACTAGCGGGATATACGAGCAGTACTTC
TRBV5-1	TRBD1	.	TRBJ1-2	CASNVGQGDYGYTF	TGCGCCAGCAACGTCGGTCAGGGGGACTATGGCTACACCTTC
TRBV27	TRBD2	few	TRBJ2-5	CASSPRGTRKETQYF	TGTGCCAGCAGTCCCCGCGGGACTAGAAAAGAGACCCAGTACTTC
TRBV21-1	.	few	TRBJ2-2	CASSKGTSAGELFF	TGTGCCAGCAGCAAAGGGACTAGCGCCGGGGAGCTGTTTTTT
TRBV7-9	TRBD1	few	TRBJ1-2	CASSATGGEAGGYTF	TGTGCCAGCAGCGCGACAGGGGGGGAAGCGGGCGGCTACACCTTC
TRBV5-1	.	.	TRBJ1-1	CASSLIAGAGVNTEAFF	TGCGCCAGCAGCTTGATTGCGGGGGCGGGTGTGAACACTGAAGCTTTCTTT
TRBV30	.	.	TRBJ1-2	CAWSVYATENYGYTF	TGTGCCTGGAGTGTTTATGCGACAGAAAACTATGGCTACACCTTC
TRBV19	TRBD1	.	TRBJ2-7	CASSIGPPRQGAYEQYF	TGTGCCAGTAGTATAGGACCCCCCCGACAGGGGGCCTACGAGCAGTACTTC
TRBV7-2	.	.	TRBJ2-7	CASSLGLNEQYF	TGTGCCAGCAGCTTAGGTCTGAACGAGCAGTACTTC
TRBV7-9	.	.	TRBJ1-3	CASSPYGRTSRGNTIYF	TGTGCCAGCAGCCCGTATGGGCGGACATCTCGGGGAAACACCATATATTTT
TRBV5-6	.	.	TRBJ2-7	CASSYSPPSSYEQYF	TGTGCCAGCAGCTATTCGCCACCGAGCTCCTACGAGCAGTACTTC
TRBV6-6	.	.	TRBJ1-1	CASSYLNTAEAFF	TGTGCCAGCAGTTACCTAAACACAGCTGAAGCTTTCTTT
TRBV11-3	.	.	TRBJ2-2	CASSLVGGANTGELFF	TGTGCCAGCAGCTTAGTTGGCGGGGCGAACACCGGGGAGCTGTTTTTT
TRBV6-4	.	.	TRBJ2-6	CASSDNGESGANVLTF	TGTGCCAGCAGTGATAACGGGGAGAGTGGGGCCAACGTCCTGACTTTC
TRBV2	TRBD2	.	TRBJ2-1	CASSESRLAGGQFF	TGTGCCAGCAGTGAGTCCCGACTAGCGGGAGGGCAGTTCTTC
TRBV27	.	.	TRBJ2-7	CATRGQGLYEQYF	TGTGCCACCCGGGGCCAGGGTCTCTACGAGCAGTACTTC
TRBV6-5	.	once	TRBJ2-1	CASRTRGNEQFF	TGTGCCAGCCGGACAAGGGGTAATGAGCAGTTCTTC
TRBV9	TRBD2	.	TRBJ2-1	CASSAGTRLYNEQFF	TGTGCCAGCAGCGCCGGGACTAGACTATACAATGAGCAGTTCTTC
TRBV18	.	.	TRBJ1-2	CASSRTVADYGYTF	TGTGCCAGCTCCAGGACGGTCGCTGACTATGGCTACACCTTC
TRBV11-2	TRBD2	.	TRBJ2-7	CASSLDQFSGRAREQYF	TGTGCCAGCAGCTTAGATCAGTTTAGCGGGAGGGCCCGGGAGCAGTACTTC